The 31 T cell receptor beta chains presented below share a single source sample, sequenced in a study of control samples from healthy donors and cancer patients. TCRdb keeps only in-frame clones here, not all; method: immunoSEQ multiplex PCR. The sample has 130,000 to 150,000 clones, 80% to 95% seen once. Source material: blood. The receptors derive from a man younger than 35 in good health.

V gene TRBV30 combines with J gene TRBJ2-3, with 7 bases matching TRBD2. The junction had 5 bases not matched to a gene; V was cut back by 5 bases and J by 3 bases. From germline, CDR1 is GTSNPN and CDR2 SVGIG (reference sequence). The CDR3 has 13 amino acids. DNA of the CDR3: TGTGCCTGGTCGACGGGGGGAACAGATACGCAGTATTTT. Its translation: CAWSTGGTDTQYF.

As regards this clone: Germline and junction disagree at one end, which may indicate a read error. The chain is built from TRBV5-6 and TRBJ1-2; TRBD1 matches 7 bases. CDR3 length: 13 residues. CDR1 is SGHDT and CDR2 is YYEEEE in the germline V gene. The CDR3 loop is CASTLGQNYGYTF. DNA for the CDR3: TGTGCCAGCACCTTGGGACAGAACTATGGCTACACCTTC.

The chain couples TRBV27 to TRBJ2-1; D is undetermined. Germline assignment: CDR1 MNHEY and CDR2 SMNVEV (reference sequence). The V end was cut by 1 base, the J end by 0 bases, with 10 bases between. The length of the CDR3 is 16 residues. CDR3 sequence: CASSLYSLSSYNEQFF. CDR3 nucleotides: TGTGCCAGCAGTTTATACAGTTTGAGCTCCTACAATGAGCAGTTCTTC.

This clone has just one count. J is TRBJ2-2 and V is TRBV5-4; a weak D match, TRBD1 (6 bases). Germline assignment: CDR1 SGHNT and CDR2 YYREEE (reference sequence). Trimming took off 4 bases at V and 2 bases at J, with 15 bases between the two ends. This CDR3 has 16 residues. The CDR3 nucleotides read TGTGCCAGCAGCGGGGGTCGGACAGCTAACACCGGGGAGCTGTTTTTT. This gives the protein CASSGGRTANTGELFF.

The rearrangement joins TRBV30 to TRBJ2-7; D uncertain. V was clipped by 5 bases and J by 1 base, with 9 bases between them. The CDR3 loop spans 12 amino acids. Germline CDR1 reads GTSNPN; CDR2 reads SVGIG (reference sequence). The CDR3 bases are TGTGCCTGGGCTACACTGTCCTACGAGCAGTACTTC. This gives the protein CAWATLSYEQYF.

The genes are TRBV9 and TRBJ1-3; D ambiguous. Germline CDR1 is SGDLS and CDR2 is YYNGEE. Trimming stripped 0 bases from V and 0 bases from J, with 7 bases between. The CDR3 covers 15 residues. The CDR3 sequence: CASSVAADSGNTIYF. CDR3 DNA sequence: TGTGCCAGCAGCGTAGCGGCCGACTCTGGAAACACCATATATTTT.

The chain couples TRBV10-3 to TRBJ2-7; D tentatively fits TRBD1 or TRBD2 (7 bases each). Germline V gene lookup returns CDR1 ENHRY and CDR2 SYGVKD. Between the trimmed V and J ends, which lost 8 bases and 0 bases, there was a span of 23 bases. The CDR3 totals 17 residues. CDR3 DNA sequence: TGTGCCATCGGGGGGGACTATGGACAGGACCACTCCTACGAGCAGTACTTC. It yields the protein CAIGGDYGQDHSYEQYF.

The V gene is TRBV28, the J gene TRBJ2-7; D is ambiguous. The V gene lost 3 bases and the J gene lost 1 base, with 7 bases spanning the gap. The length of the CDR3 is 13 residues. CDR1 and CDR2 from the germline V gene are MDHEN and SYDVKM. CDR3 sequence reads: CASSFGVSYEQYF. The CDR3 bases are TGTGCCAGCAGTTTTGGGGTTTCCTACGAGCAGTACTTC.

A few counts support this clone. The chain carries TRBV27 and TRBJ2-1, with D maybe TRBD2 (5 bases). The CDR3 spans 14 residues. CDR1 and CDR2 from the germline V gene are MNHEY and SMNVEV (reference sequence). Trimming removed 2 bases at V and 0 bases at J, with 5 bases between. The CDR3 coding sequence is TGTGCCAGCAGTTTAGCGGGCTCCTACAATGAGCAGTTCTTC. Amino acid sequence: CASSLAGSYNEQFF.

This rearrangement joins TRBV24-1 to TRBJ2-2; TRBD2 matches at 9 bases. Per the germline V gene, CDR1 is KGHDR and CDR2 is SFDVKD. Trimming took 4 bases from V and 0 from J; bases not matched to a gene: 8. This CDR3 is 18 amino acids long. For the CDR3, the DNA is TGTGCCACCAGTGAAAGTAGGCTAGCGGGGACGAACACCGGGGAGCTGTTTTTT. This sequence encodes CATSESRLAGTNTGELFF.

The rearrangement joins TRBV13 to TRBJ2-7; TRBD1 matches at 10 bases. V was clipped by 0 bases and J by 3 bases; unmatched bases: 2. CDR1 PRHDT and CDR2 FYEKMQ come from the germline V gene (reference sequence). The CDR3 extends over 15 amino acids. The CDR3 DNA is TGTGCCAGCAGCTTAGGGACAGGGGGCGTCTACGAGCAGTACTTC. This codes for CASSLGTGGVYEQYF.

The chain links TRBV2 to TRBJ1-1; D ambiguous. This CDR3 spans 13 amino acids. Germline V CDR1 and CDR2: SNHLY, FYNNEI. Between the trimmed V and J ends, which lost 8 bases and 1 base, there was a span of 11 bases. Here the CDR3 reads CASAHGWNTEAFF. DNA of the CDR3: TGTGCCAGCGCCCATGGTTGGAACACTGAAGCTTTCTTT. Complete variable domain (other parts from reference TRBV2 and TRBJ1-1): EPEVTQTPSHQVTQMGQEVILRCVPISNHLYFYWYRQILGQKVEFLVSFYNNEISEKSEIFDDQFSVERPDGSNFTLKIRSTKLEDSAMYFCASAHGWNTEAFFGQGTRLTVV.

The chain has TRBV5-1 and TRBJ2-7; D is possibly TRBD2 (6 bases). The germline CDR1 and CDR2 sequences are SGHRS and YFSETQ. V was trimmed by 4 bases and J by 2 bases, leaving 13 bases between them. The CDR3 length is 14 residues. As DNA, the CDR3 is TGCGCCAGCAGCCCCCCCTCGGGAGCCTACGAGCAGTACTTC. The encoded protein is CASSPPSGAYEQYF.

The rearrangement joins TRBV18 to TRBJ2-1, with TRBD1 matching 9 bases. Germline CDR1 is KGHSH and CDR2 is LQKENI. The J segment lost 5 bases and the V segment lost 0 bases, leaving 5 bases of the junction unmatched. The CDR3 has 16 residues. CDR3 amino acids: CASSPPNTGGHNEQFF. CDR3 bases: TGTGCCAGCTCACCACCCAATACAGGGGGCCACAATGAGCAGTTCTTC.

This clone was counted a single time. One end of the junction fails to match germline, which may point to a read error. This chain uses TRBV15 with TRBJ2-5, with D tentatively TRBD1 (5 bases). The CDR3 is made up of 14 amino acids. Germline CDR1 and CDR2: LNHNV and YYDKDF (reference sequence). CDR3 sequence: CATSGDSLQETQYF. CDR3 DNA: TGTGCCACCAGCGGAGACAGCTTACAAGAGACCCAGTACTTC.

On this clone itself: Its ends do not fully match the called genes, so a read error is possible. Other nucleotide sequences from this sample produce the same CDR3. The gene calls are TRBV5-5 and TRBJ1-2; no firm D call. CDR3 length: 11 residues. CDR1 is SGHKS and CDR2 is YYEKEE in the germline V gene (reference sequence). The CDR3 nucleotides read TGTGCTAGCAGCCGCGACTATGGCTACACCTTC. Its protein is CASSRDYGYTF. The whole variable domain, remainder taken from reference TRBV5-5 and TRBJ1-2, is DAGVTQSPTHLIKTRGQQVTLRCSPISGHKSVSWYQQVLGQGPQFIFQYYEKEERGRGNFPDRFSARQFPNYSSELNVNALLLGDSALYLCASSRDYGYTFGSGTRLTVV.

The genes are TRBV19 and TRBJ1-1; TRBD1 might be the D (6 bases). V lost 8 bases and J lost 2, with 15 bases in between. The CDR3 spans 14 residues. Germline V CDR1 and CDR2: LNHDA, SQIVND (reference sequence). CDR3 protein: CASRTTGPNTEAFF. The CDR3 nucleotides read TGTGCCAGTCGCACGACAGGACCTAACACTGAAGCTTTCTTT. Based on the CDR3 plus reference TRBV19 and TRBJ1-1, the full variable domain is DGGITQSPKYLFRKEGQNVTLSCEQNLNHDAMYWYRQDPGQGLRLIYYSQIVNDFQKGDIAEGYSVSREKKESFPLTVTSAQKNPTAFYLCASRTTGPNTEAFFGQGTRLTVV.

The gene calls are TRBV10-3 and TRBJ1-2; D remains unclear. Germline-derived CDR1 and CDR2 are ENHRY and SYGVKD. The CDR3 is made up of 12 amino acids. Deletions cut 7 bases from V and 5 bases from J, with 11 bases between. In DNA form, the CDR3 reads TGTGCCATCACCGGCGGAGAGTATGGCTACACCTTC. This codes for CAITGGEYGYTF.

This chain links TRBV7-2 with TRBJ2-3; 11 bases match TRBD2. V gave up 2 bases and J gave up 3 bases; unmatched junction bases: 4. The CDR3 spans 16 residues. CDR1 SGHTA and CDR2 FQGNSA come from the germline V gene. The CDR3 DNA reads TGTGCCAGCAGCTTATGGGCTAGCGGGGGGACAGATACGCAGTATTTT. It translates to CASSLWASGGTDTQYF.

This chain joins TRBV5-6 and TRBJ1-5, with D perhaps matching TRBD1 (5 bases). Trimming shortened V by 1 base and J by 5 bases, and 16 bases separated the two germline ends. This CDR3 has 16 amino acids. Germline CDR1 SGHDT, CDR2 YYEEEE. The chain's CDR3 is CASSLSPGIKDQPQHF. For the CDR3, the DNA is TGTGCCAGCAGCTTGTCGCCAGGGATAAAGGATCAGCCCCAGCATTTT. Supplemented by reference TRBV5-6 and TRBJ1-5, the full variable domain reads DAGVTQSPTHLIKTRGQQVTLRCSPKSGHDTVSWYQQALGQGPQFIFQYYEEEERQRGNFPDRFSGHQFPNYSSELNVNALLLGDSALYLCASSLSPGIKDQPQHFGDGTRLSIL.

The genes are TRBV2 and TRBJ2-5; a possible D gene is TRBD2 (6 bases). Germline CDR1 reads SNHLY; CDR2 reads FYNNEI. CDR3 size: 13 residues. V was clipped by 6 bases and J by 3 bases, with 11 bases between them. The CDR3: CASSGTGKETQYF. Here the CDR3 DNA reads TGTGCCAGCAGCGGGACTGGTAAAGAGACCCAGTACTTC.

The V gene is TRBV4-2, the J gene TRBJ2-7; D unclear. This CDR3 spans 13 amino acids. The germline V gene encodes CDR1 LGHNA and CDR2 YNFKEQ. The V gene lost 1 base and the J gene lost 6 bases, with 10 bases spanning the gap. The CDR3 loop is CASSQGPASEQYF. CDR3 DNA sequence: TGTGCCAGCAGCCAAGGCCCGGCCTCCGAGCAGTACTTC.

The chain carries TRBV4-1 and TRBJ2-6; D gene ambiguous. The CDR3 is 16 amino acids. Trimming cost V 0 bases and J 1 base, with 7 bases left between them. Looked up from germline, CDR1 is MGHRA and CDR2 is YSYEKL. The CDR3: CASSQEIGSGANVLTF. For the CDR3, the DNA is TGCGCCAGCAGCCAAGAGATCGGGTCTGGGGCCAACGTCCTGACTTTC.

The chain links TRBV13 to TRBJ1-1; D is unresolved. The CDR3 spans 16 residues. CDR1 PRHDT and CDR2 FYEKMQ come from the germline V gene (reference sequence). V lost 2 bases and J lost 0, with 13 bases in between. The CDR3 sequence: CASSLIMGLLNTEAFF. CDR3 coding DNA: TGTGCCAGCAGCTTAATTATGGGTTTGTTGAACACTGAAGCTTTCTTT.

The chain uses TRBV9 and TRBJ2-2, with TRBD2 matching 10 bases. Per germline, CDR1 SGDLS and CDR2 YYNGEE. The CDR3 loop spans 16 amino acids. Trimming took 4 bases from V and 2 from J; bases not matched to a gene: 5. The CDR3 is CASSPLAGVNTGELFF. CDR3 DNA sequence: TGTGCCAGCAGCCCTCTAGCGGGGGTCAACACCGGGGAGCTGTTTTTT.

The chain employs TRBV5-8 and TRBJ1-1, with no clear D. The CDR3 sequence is 16 residues long. V lost 2 bases to trimming and J lost 0 bases, with 14 bases between them. Per germline, CDR1 SGHTS and CDR2 YDEGEE. CDR3 DNA: TGTGCCAGCAGCTTACCGAGACCACCCTTGAACACTGAAGCTTTCTTT. This codes for CASSLPRPPLNTEAFF.

Remarks on this clone: In the same sample, other DNA sequences code for this CDR3. V gene TRBV3-1 (or the pseudogene TRBV3-2) combines with J gene TRBJ1-2; 7 nucleotides line up with TRBD1. The V segment lost 6 bases and the J segment 4 bases; nucleotides outside the gene matches: 5. The CDR3 is 13 residues long. Germline loops: CDR1 LGHDT, CDR2 YNNKEL (reference sequence). The DNA of the CDR3 is TGTGCCAGCAGTCACCGGGACAGCTATGGCTACACCTTC. It yields the protein CASSHRDSYGYTF.

The chain has TRBV7-2 and TRBJ2-7; 10 bases are shared with TRBD2. V lost 0 bases and J lost 4; bases outside the gene matches: 9. Germline V gene data show CDR1 as SGHTA and CDR2 as FQGNSA. The CDR3 spans 17 residues. The CDR3 protein is CASSLAGAGGPLYEQYF. CDR3 DNA sequence: TGTGCCAGCAGCTTAGCGGGAGCGGGGGGGCCTCTATACGAGCAGTACTTC. Full variable domain (rest looked up from reference TRBV7-2 and TRBJ2-7): GAGVSQSPSNKVTEKGKDVELRCDPISGHTALYWYRQSLGQGLEFLIYFQGNSAPDKSGLPSDRFSAERTGGSVSTLTIQRTQQEDSAVYLCASSLAGAGGPLYEQYFGPGTRLTVT.

V and J are TRBV19 and TRBJ2-7; 7 nucleotides align to TRBD1. The CDR3 consists of 15 residues. J gave up 0 bases and V 3 bases, and 5 bases lay outside the gene matches. Germline CDR1 reads LNHDA; CDR2 reads SQIVND (reference sequence). For the CDR3, the DNA is TGTGCCAGTAGTATCTCCGGGACAGCCTCCTACGAGCAGTACTTC. Its protein product is CASSISGTASYEQYF.

With respect to this clone: The junction shows a germline mismatch at one end, possibly a read error. V gene TRBV11-2 combines with J gene TRBJ2-7; D may be TRBD1 (6 bases). In germline, CDR1 is SGHAT, CDR2 FQNNGV. The CDR3 is 15 amino acids. The CDR3 sequence: CASSLEANQGREQYF. In nucleotides, the CDR3 is TGTGCCAGCAGCCTAGAGGCTAATCAGGGGCGCGAGCAGTACTTC.

The chain carries TRBV29-1 and TRBJ2-7; TRBD1 matches at 8 bases. This CDR3 contains 14 residues. Germline V gene sequence: CDR1 SQVTM, CDR2 ANQGSEA. V was clipped by 2 bases and J by 0 bases; unmatched bases: 3. CDR3 loop: CSVETGQGSYEQYF. DNA of the CDR3: TGCAGCGTTGAAACAGGACAGGGCTCCTACGAGCAGTACTTC.